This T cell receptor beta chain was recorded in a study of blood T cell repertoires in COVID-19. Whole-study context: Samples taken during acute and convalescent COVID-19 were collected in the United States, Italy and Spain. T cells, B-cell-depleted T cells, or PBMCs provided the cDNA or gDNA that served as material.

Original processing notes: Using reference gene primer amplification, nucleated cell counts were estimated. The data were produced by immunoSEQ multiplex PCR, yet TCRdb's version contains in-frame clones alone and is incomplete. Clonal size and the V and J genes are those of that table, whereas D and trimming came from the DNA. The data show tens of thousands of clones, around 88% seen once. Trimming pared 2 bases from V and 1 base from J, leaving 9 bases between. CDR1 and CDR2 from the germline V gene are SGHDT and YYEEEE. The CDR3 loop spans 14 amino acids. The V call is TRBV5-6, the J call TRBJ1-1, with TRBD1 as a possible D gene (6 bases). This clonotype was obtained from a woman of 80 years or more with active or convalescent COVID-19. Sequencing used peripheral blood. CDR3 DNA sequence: TGTGCCAGCAGCTTCGACAGGTGGAACACTGAAGCTTTCTTT. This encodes CASSFDRWNTEAFF.